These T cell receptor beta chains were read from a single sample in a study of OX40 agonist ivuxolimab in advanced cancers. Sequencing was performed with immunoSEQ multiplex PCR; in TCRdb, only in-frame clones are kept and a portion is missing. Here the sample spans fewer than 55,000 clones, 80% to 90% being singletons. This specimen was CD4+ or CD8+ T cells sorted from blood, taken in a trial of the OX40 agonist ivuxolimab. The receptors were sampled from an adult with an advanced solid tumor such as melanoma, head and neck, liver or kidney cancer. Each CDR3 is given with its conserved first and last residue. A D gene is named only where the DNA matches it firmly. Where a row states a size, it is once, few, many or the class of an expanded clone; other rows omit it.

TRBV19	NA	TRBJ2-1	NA	TGTGCCAGTAGTATCCGACCCGCTACCTACAATGAGCAGTTCTTC	CASSIRPATYNEQFF
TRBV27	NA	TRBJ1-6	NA	TGTGCCAGCAGTTTGTTCTCCGTATCACCCCTCCACTTT	CASSLFSVSPLHF
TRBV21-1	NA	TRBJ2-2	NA	TGTGCCAGCAGCAGGCTGGGACTCTCACCGGGCCCCGGGGAGCTGTTTTTT	CASSRLGLSPGPGELFF
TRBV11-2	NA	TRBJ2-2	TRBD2	TGTGCCAGCAGCTTAGAGTCGGGGGGCACCGGGGAGCTGTTTTTT	CASSLESGGTGELFF
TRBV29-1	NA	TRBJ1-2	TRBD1	TGCAGCGTCTCAGGGGGCGCATACTATGGCTACACCTTC	CSVSGGAYYGYTF
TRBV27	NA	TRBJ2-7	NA	TGTGCCAGCAGTCCCCCCCTCTTCGGGACCACCACCTACGAGCAGTACTTC	CASSPPLFGTTTYEQYF
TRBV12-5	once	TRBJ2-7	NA	TGTGCTAGTGGCGTTTGGGACGGGACTTCCTACGAGCAGTACTTC	CASGVWDGTSYEQYF
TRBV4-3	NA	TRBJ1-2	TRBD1	TGCGCCAGCAGCCAAGCCCCCCAGGGGGCTGGGTATGGCTACACCTTC	CASSQAPQGAGYGYTF
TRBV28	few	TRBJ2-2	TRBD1	TGTGCCAGCAGTTTCGACAGGGAAGGCACCGGGGAGCTGTTTTTT	CASSFDREGTGELFF
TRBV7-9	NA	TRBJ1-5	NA	TGTGCCAGCAGCCCACAGGATCAGCCCCAGCATTTT	CASSPQDQPQHF
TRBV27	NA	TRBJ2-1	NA	TGTGCCAGCAGTCCCCTCCCCGGGCGAAATGAGCAGTTCTTC	CASSPLPGRNEQFF
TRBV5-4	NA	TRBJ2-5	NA	TGTGCCAGCAGCTTTTTTGGGGGCCTACGGGAGACCCAGTACTTC	CASSFFGGLRETQYF
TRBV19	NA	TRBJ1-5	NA	TGTGCCAGTACCTTGGACATAAATCAGCCCCAGCATTTT	CASTLDINQPQHF
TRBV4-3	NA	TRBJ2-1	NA	TGCGCCAGCAGCCAAGATCGTTCAGCAGGGTCCTACAATGAGCAGTTCTTC	CASSQDRSAGSYNEQFF
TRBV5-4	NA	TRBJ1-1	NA	TGTGCCAGCAGCCCCTCGACAGGAATGAACACTGAAGCTTTCTTT	CASSPSTGMNTEAFF
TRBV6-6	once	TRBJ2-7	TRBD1	TGTGCCAGCAGTTACTCCCCCGGGACAGGGGGCGAAGAGCAGTACTTC	CASSYSPGTGGEEQYF
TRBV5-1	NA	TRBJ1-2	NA	TGCGCCAGCAGCGTAACGGTCCTTGATGGCTACACCTTC	CASSVTVLDGYTF
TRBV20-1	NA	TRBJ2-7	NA	TGCAGCGTGCCGATGCTCTACGAGCAGTACTTC	CSVPMLYEQYF
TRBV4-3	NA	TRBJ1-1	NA	TGCGCCAGCAGCCAAGATAAGTGTTGTGGGAACACTGAAGCTTTCTTT	CASSQDKCCGNTEAFF
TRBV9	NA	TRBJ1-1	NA	TGTGCCAGCAGCTCATCGGGGGGAGGGACTGAAGCTTTCTTT	CASSSSGGGTEAFF
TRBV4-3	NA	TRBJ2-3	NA	TGCGCCAGCAGCCAAGATGGGACCGGGGGGCTCACAGATACGCAGTATTTT	CASSQDGTGGLTDTQYF
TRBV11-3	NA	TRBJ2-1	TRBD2	TGTGCCAGCAGCGGTAGCGGGGTGGGCAATGAGCAGTTCTTC	CASSGSGVGNEQFF
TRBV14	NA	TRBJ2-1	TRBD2	TGTGCCAGCAGTCACACTAGCGGGAGGGGCAATGAGCAGTTCTTC	CASSHTSGRGNEQFF
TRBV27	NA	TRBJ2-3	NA	TGTGCCAGCAGTTGGGTAGGGGATAGCACAGATACGCAGTATTTT	CASSWVGDSTDTQYF
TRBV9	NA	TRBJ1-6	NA	TGTGCCAGCAGCGAAGCCCGGGTCGAGGATTCACCCCTCCACTTT	CASSEARVEDSPLHF
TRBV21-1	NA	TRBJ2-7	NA	TGTGCCAGCAGCAAAATCGGCGAGGGAGGGGCAAGATACGAGCAGTACTTC	CASSKIGEGGARYEQYF
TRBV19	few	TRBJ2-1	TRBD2	TGTGCCAGTAGTATGACTAGCGGAATATACAATGAGCAGTTCTTC	CASSMTSGIYNEQFF
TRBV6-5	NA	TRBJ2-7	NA	TGTGCCAGCGGGGACGGGACTGCCTCCTACGAGCAGTACTTC	CASGDGTASYEQYF
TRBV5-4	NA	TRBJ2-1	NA	TGTGCCAGCGATGGGACCAATGAGCAGTTCTTC	CASDGTNEQFF
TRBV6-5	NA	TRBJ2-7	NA	TGTGCCAGCACCAGCTTACAGGCCTCGACCCACGAGCAGTACTTC	CASTSLQASTHEQYF
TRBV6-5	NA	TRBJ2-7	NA	TGTGCCAGCAGTTACTCCCGGGACATGGAGTACTTC	CASSYSRDMEYF
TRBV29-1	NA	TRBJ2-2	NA	TGCAGCGTTGAAAGGGGGACGGAGAACACCGGGGAGCTGTTTTTT	CSVERGTENTGELFF
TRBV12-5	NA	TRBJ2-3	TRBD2	TGTGCTAGTGGTTTGGGGACTAGCGGCACAGATACGCAGTATTTT	CASGLGTSGTDTQYF
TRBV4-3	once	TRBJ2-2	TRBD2	TGCGCCAGCAGCCAAGACCCGGGGGGGAACACCGGGGAGCTGTTTTTT	CASSQDPGGNTGELFF
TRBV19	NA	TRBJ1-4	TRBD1	TGTGCCAGTAGCCTCCTCCAACAGGGGTCTAATGAAAAACTGTTTTTT	CASSLLQQGSNEKLFF
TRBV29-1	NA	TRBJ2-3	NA	TGCAGCGTTGAATTTGATAGCACAGATACGCAGTATTTT	CSVEFDSTDTQYF
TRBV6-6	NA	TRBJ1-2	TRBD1	TGTGCCAGCAGTTACGGGACAGGGGGCCAGGGCTATGGCTACACCTTC	CASSYGTGGQGYGYTF
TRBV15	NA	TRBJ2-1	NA	TGTGCCACCACCCCCACCGTGGGGGGGCACAATGAGCAGTTCTTC	CATTPTVGGHNEQFF
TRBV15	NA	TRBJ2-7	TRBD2	TGTGCCACCAGCAGACCTTCGGGAGGGGGTTACGAGCAGTACTTC	CATSRPSGGGYEQYF
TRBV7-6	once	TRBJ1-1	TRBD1	TGTGCCAGCAGCCCAACAGGGGGGAACACTGAAGCTTTCTTT	CASSPTGGNTEAFF
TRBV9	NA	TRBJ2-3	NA	TGTGCCAGCACACCAGGGGGGAGTGCAGATACGCAGTATTTT	CASTPGGSADTQYF
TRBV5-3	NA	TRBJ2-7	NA	TGTGCCAGAAGCTTGAAGGGGGGTGAGCAGTACTTC	CARSLKGGEQYF
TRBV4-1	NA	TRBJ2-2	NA	TGCGCCAGCAGCCAAGAATTGACGGGAACCGGGGAGCTGTTTTTT	CASSQELTGTGELFF
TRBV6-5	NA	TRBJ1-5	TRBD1	TGTGCCAGCAGTTCCAGGGGGTACAATCAGCCCCAGCATTTT	CASSSRGYNQPQHF
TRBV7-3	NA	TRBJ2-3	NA	TGTGCCAGCAGCGGCGCGGGTACGCAGTATTTT	CASSGAGTQYF
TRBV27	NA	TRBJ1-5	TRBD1	TGTGCCAGCAGTTTGTATGCTCCGGGACAGGGGGCGGCAAGCAATCAGCCCCAGCATTTT	CASSLYAPGQGAASNQPQHF
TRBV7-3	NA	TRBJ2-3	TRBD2	TGTGCCAGCAGCCGGACTAGCGGTAACACAGATACGCAGTATTTT	CASSRTSGNTDTQYF
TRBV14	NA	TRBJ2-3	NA	TGTGCCAGCAGCCAATTAGTAGATACGCAGTATTTT	CASSQLVDTQYF
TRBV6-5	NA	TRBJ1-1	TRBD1	TGTGCCAGCAGTTACACATACCCAGGGGGGAATGAAGCTTTCTTT	CASSYTYPGGNEAFF
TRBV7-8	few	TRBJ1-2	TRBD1	TGTGCCAGCAGCCCAGGGGGCCCTAACTATGGCTACACCTTC	CASSPGGPNYGYTF
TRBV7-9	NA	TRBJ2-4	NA	TGTGCCAGCAGCTTAGAGGCGGGCCTGGGAGCCAAAAACATTCAGTACTTC	CASSLEAGLGAKNIQYF
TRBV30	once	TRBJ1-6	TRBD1	TGTGCCCTTTCCGGGACAGGGAATTCACCCCTCCACTTT	CALSGTGNSPLHF
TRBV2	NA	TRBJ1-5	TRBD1	TGTGCCAGCAGCCTCGGACAGGGGGATCAGCCCCAGCATTTT	CASSLGQGDQPQHF
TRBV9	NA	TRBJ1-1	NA	TGTGCCAGCAGCGTAGGAACTGGCTCTGAAGCTTTCTTT	CASSVGTGSEAFF
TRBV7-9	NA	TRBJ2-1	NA	TGTGCCAGCAGCCTCGGGAGTTTAAATGAGCAGTTCTTC	CASSLGSLNEQFF
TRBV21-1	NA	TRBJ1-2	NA	TGTGCCAGCAGCAAATCCCAGGGTGACGTCTATGGCTACACCTTC	CASSKSQGDVYGYTF